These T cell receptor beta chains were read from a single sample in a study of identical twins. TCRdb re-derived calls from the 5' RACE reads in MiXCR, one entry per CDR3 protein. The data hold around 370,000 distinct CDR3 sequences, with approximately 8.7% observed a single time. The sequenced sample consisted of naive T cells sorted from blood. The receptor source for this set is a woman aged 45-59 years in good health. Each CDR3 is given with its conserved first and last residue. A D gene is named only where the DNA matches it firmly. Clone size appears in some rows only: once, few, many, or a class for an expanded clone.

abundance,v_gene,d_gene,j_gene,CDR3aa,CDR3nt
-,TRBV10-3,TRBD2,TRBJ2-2,CAINLAGGTGELFF,TGTGCCATCAACCTAGCGGGAGGCACCGGGGAGCTGTTTTTT
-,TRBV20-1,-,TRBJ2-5,CSASFVGEETQYF,TGCAGTGCTTCCTTTGTTGGGGAAGAGACCCAGTACTTC
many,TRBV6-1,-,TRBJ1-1,CASNFRGSTEAFF,TGTGCCAGCAACTTCAGAGGGAGCACTGAAGCTTTCTTT
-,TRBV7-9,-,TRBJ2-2,CASSRGQTGKEELFF,TGTGCCAGCAGCAGGGGACAAACTGGAAAGGAGGAGCTGTTTTTT
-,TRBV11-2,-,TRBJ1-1,CASSPPVGTEAFF,TGTGCCAGCAGCCCCCCCGTGGGCACTGAAGCTTTCTTT
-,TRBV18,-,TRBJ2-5,CASSPPIGLQETQYF,TGTGCCAGCTCACCACCGATAGGGTTGCAAGAGACCCAGTACTTC
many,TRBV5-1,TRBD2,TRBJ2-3,CASSSGLASTDTQYF,TGCGCCAGCAGCTCGGGACTAGCGAGCACAGATACGCAGTATTTT
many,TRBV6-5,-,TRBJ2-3,CASSNQGEVTDTQYF,TGTGCCAGCAGTAATCAAGGGGAGGTCACAGATACGCAGTATTTT
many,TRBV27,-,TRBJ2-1,CASSLLLGLNEQFF,TGTGCCAGCAGTTTATTGTTAGGGCTAAATGAGCAGTTCTTC
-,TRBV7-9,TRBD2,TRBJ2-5,CASSAEAGDEETQYF,TGTGCCAGCAGCGCAGAGGCGGGAGACGAAGAGACCCAGTACTTC